This T cell receptor beta chain originates from a study of blood T cell repertoires in COVID-19. Looking at the study overall: PBMCs, B-cell-depleted T cells, or T cells were the source of the cDNA or gDNA that made up the material.

V lost 6 bases, J lost 7 bases, and 16 bases stayed unmatched. The CDR3 has 17 amino acids. Germline assignment: CDR1 MDHEN and CDR2 SYDVKM. Seattle participants joined during active infection and were tracked over time. Original processing methods: How many nucleated cells were present was estimated from reference gene primer amplification. TCRdb's copy holds only in-frame clones and misses some; the assay was immunoSEQ multiplex PCR. V, J and clone size are taken as reported in that table, and D and trimming were inferred from the DNA itself. Of roughly 230,000 clones in the sample, around 80% were seen once.

The sequencing sample was made of peripheral blood. The sequence was obtained from a woman over 75 with COVID-19, enrolled during active disease. The gene calls are TRBV28 and TRBJ2-1, with TRBD1 identical over 9 bases. The CDR3 nucleotides are TGTGCCAGCAGAAGCCTAACGGGGACAGGGAGTAGGAATGAGCAGTTCTTC. Translating gives CASRSLTGTGSRNEQFF.